The clone carrying this T cell receptor (beta chain) was seen repeatedly, ten times or more. The ends lost 3 bases at V and 2 bases at J; junction bases unmatched: 7. This CDR3 is built from 16 residues. CDR1 and CDR2 from the germline V gene are SGHRS and YFSETQ. This entry is derived from a study of T cells after yellow fever vaccination. TCRdb reanalysed the 5' RACE reads using MiXCR and keeps one entry per CDR3 protein. This sample has approximately 300,000 distinct CDR3 sequences; roughly 6.8% occur once, and the top ten carry about 18%. This chain joins TRBV5-1 and TRBJ2-7; TRBD1 agrees at 11 bases. The origin of this receptor is a young man who received the YFV17D yellow fever vaccine. The starting material was PBMCs, obtained roughly 45 days after the first yellow fever vaccination. CDR3: CASSSPGQGGPYEQYF. In DNA form, the CDR3 reads TGCGCCAGCAGCTCCCCGGGACAGGGGGGTCCCTACGAGCAGTACTTC.